This paragraph reports one TCR beta chain. Antigen: not known. TCRdb re-derived calls from the RACE reads in MiXCR, one entry per CDR3 protein. The table has 370,000 or so distinct CDR3 sequences, roughly 4.8% seen once. Trimming stripped 0 bases from V and 1 base from J, with 13 bases between. This CDR3 region has 16 residues. Germline V gene lookup returns CDR1 DFQATT and CDR2 SNEGSKA (reference sequence). The data were taken from a study of human T cells and chemical hapten exposure. Study information: The study sensitized with 2% DPC on a 2 cm by 2 cm patch of upper inner arm skin.

The study, taken as a whole, reports: Donors in the study had alopecia, meaning their immune response may differ from healthy people's.

Time point reported: patch test 1, 2 weeks after DPC sensitization. Stated treatment: therapeutic diphenylcyclopropenone sensitization with weekly scalp DPC. Each patch-test visit's blood sample preceded patch application. The sample consisted of whole blood, taken in connection with sensitization to the hapten diphenylcyclopropenone (DPC). This TCR came from a woman in her forties or fifties with alopecia areata. Some clones in this sample may be carry-over from other donors' samples. This chain links TRBV20-1 with TRBJ2-1; tentatively, D is TRBD2 (5 bases). Written as DNA, the CDR3 is TGCAGTGCTAGAGATCGGGTAGCGCCATCCTACAATGAGCAGTTCTTC. Its protein product is CSARDRVAPSYNEQFF.